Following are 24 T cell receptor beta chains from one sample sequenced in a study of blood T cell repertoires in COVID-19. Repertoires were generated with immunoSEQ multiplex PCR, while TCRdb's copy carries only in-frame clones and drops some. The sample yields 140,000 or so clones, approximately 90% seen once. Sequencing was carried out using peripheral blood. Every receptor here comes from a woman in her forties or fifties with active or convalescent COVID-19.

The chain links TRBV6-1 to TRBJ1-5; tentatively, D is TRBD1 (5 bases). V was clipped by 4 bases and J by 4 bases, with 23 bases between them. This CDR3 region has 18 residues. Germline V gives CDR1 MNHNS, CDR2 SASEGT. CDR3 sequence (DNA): TGTGCCAGCAGTGGCGGGACTGCAAATCTACTCGCAAATCAGCCCCAGCATTTT. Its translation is CASSGGTANLLANQPQHF.

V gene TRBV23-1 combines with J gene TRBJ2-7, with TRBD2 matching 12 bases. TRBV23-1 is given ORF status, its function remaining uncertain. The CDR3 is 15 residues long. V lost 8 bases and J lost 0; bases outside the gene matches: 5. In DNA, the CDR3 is TGCGCCAGCGGAGGGACTAGCGGGCACTCCTACGAGCAGTACTTC. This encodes CASGGTSGHSYEQYF.

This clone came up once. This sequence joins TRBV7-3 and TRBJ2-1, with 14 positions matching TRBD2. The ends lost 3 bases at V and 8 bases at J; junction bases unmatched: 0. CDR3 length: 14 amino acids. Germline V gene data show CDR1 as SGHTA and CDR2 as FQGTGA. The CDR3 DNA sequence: TGTGCCAGCAGCTTGACTAGCGGGAGGGATGAGCAGTTCTTC. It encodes CASSLTSGRDEQFF.

The CDR3 sequence: CASRQRRDTTTDTQYF. The CDR3 coding sequence is TGTGCCAGCAGACAACGCCGGGACACGACCACAGATACGCAGTATTTT. This chain connects TRBV6-6 to TRBJ2-3; TRBD1 is a possible D gene (6 bases). CDR3 length: 16 residues. The germline gives CDR1 MNHNY, CDR2 SVGAGI (reference sequence). With 6 bases removed from V and 2 bases from J, the gap between germline ends came to 18 bases.

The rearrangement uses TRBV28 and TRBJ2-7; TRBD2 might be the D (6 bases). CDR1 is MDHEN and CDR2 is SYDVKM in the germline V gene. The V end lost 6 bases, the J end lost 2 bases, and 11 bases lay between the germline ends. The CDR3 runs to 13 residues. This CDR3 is CASRGGPTYEQYF. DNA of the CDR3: TGTGCCAGCAGGGGGGGACCCACCTACGAGCAGTACTTC. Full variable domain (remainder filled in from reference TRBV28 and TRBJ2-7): DVKVTQSSRYLVKRTGEKVFLECVQDMDHENMFWYRQDPGLGLRLIYFSYDVKMKEKGDIPEGYSVSREKKERFSLILESASTNQTSMYLCASRGGPTYEQYFGPGTRLTVT.

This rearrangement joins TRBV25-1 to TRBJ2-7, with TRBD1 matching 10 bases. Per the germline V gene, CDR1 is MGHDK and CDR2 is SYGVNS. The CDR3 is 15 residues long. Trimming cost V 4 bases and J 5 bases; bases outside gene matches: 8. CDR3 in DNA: TGTGCCAGCAGTGCGATCCGGGACAGGGGAAACGAGCAGTACTTC. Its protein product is CASSAIRDRGNEQYF.

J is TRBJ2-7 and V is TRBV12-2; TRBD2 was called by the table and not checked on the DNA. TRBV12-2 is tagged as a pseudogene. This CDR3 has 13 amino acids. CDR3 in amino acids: CAAWSLAGGEQYF. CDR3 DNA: TGTGCCGCATGGTCACTAGCGGGAGGCGAGCAGTACTTC.

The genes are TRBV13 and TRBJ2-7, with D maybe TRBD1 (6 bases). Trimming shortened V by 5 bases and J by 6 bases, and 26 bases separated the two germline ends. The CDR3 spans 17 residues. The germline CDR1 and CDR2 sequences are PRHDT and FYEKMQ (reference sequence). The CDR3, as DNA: TGTGCCAGCAGCCCATCTCCCCGGGACATGGGTTTTTTCGAGCAGTACTTC. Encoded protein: CASSPSPRDMGFFEQYF.

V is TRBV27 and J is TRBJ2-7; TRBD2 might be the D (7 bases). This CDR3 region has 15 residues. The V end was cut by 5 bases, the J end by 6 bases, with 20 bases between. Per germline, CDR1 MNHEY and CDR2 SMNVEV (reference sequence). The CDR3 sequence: CASSGGGSIRGEQYF. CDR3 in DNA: TGTGCCAGCAGTGGGGGCGGGAGTATCAGGGGCGAGCAGTACTTC.

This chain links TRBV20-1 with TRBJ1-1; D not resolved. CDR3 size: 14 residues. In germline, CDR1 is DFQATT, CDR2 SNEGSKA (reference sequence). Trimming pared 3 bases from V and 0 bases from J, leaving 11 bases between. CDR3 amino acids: CSASVPGMNTEAFF. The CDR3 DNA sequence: TGCAGTGCTAGTGTTCCGGGGATGAACACTGAAGCTTTCTTT.

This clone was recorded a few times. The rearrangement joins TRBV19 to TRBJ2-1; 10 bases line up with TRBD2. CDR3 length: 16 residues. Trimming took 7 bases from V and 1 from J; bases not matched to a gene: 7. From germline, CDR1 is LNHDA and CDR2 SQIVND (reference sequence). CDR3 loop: CASNYQLAGSYNEQFF. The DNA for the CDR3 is TGTGCCAGTAACTATCAACTAGCGGGGTCCTACAATGAGCAGTTCTTC.

CDR3: CASEGGVEAFF. The CDR3 region has the DNA TGTGCTAGTGAAGGGGGCGTCGAAGCTTTCTTT. This chain links TRBV12-5 with TRBJ1-1, with TRBD1 matching 7 bases. Germline V lookup: CDR1 LGHNT, CDR2 FRNRAP. There are 11 residues in the CDR3. Trimming took 7 bases from V and 8 from J; bases not matched to a gene: 4.

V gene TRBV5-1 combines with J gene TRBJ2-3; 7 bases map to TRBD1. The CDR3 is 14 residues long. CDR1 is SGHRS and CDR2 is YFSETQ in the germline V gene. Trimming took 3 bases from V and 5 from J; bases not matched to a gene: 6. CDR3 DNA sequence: TGCGCCAGCAGCTCCCAGGGGGAGAGAGATACGCAGTATTTT. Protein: CASSSQGERDTQYF.

CDR3 region: CASSPTLPSSGNTIYF. The CDR3 DNA reads as TGTGCCAGCTCACCAACCCTCCCGAGCTCTGGAAACACCATATATTTT. This chain connects TRBV18 to TRBJ1-3, with D unclear. V dropped 2 bases and J dropped 0 bases, with 11 bases sitting between them. In germline, CDR1 is KGHSH, CDR2 LQKENI. CDR3 length: 16 amino acids.

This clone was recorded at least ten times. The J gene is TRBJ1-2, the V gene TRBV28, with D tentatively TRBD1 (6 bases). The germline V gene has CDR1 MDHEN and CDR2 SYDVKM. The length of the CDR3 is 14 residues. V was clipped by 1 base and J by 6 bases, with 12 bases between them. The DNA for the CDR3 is TGTGCCAGCAGTTTATACCAGGGGCGTGATGGCTACACCTTC. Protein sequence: CASSLYQGRDGYTF.

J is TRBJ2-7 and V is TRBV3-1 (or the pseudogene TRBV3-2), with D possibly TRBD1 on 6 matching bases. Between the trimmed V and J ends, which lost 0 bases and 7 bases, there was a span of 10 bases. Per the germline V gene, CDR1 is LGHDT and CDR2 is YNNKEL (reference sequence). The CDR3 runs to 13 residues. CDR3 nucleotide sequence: TGTGCCAGCAGCCAAGAGACCAGGGGTGAGCAGTACTTC. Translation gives CASSQETRGEQYF.

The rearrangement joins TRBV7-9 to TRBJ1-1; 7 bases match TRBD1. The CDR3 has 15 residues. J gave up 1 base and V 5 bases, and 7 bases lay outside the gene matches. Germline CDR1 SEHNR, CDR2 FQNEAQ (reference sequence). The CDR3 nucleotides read TGTGCCAGCAGCCCCCAGGGGGGAAGGAACACTGAAGCTTTCTTT. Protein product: CASSPQGGRNTEAFF.

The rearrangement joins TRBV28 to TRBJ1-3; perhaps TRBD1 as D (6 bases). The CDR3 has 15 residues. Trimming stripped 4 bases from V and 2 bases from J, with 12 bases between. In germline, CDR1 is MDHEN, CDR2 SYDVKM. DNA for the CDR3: TGTGCCAGCAGTTACCCACAGGGAACTGGAAACACCATATATTTT. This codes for CASSYPQGTGNTIYF.

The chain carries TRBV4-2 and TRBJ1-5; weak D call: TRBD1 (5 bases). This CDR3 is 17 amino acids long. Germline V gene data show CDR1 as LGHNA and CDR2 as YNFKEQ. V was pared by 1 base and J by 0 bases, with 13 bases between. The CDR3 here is CASSQGPQGNSNQPQHF. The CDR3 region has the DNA TGTGCCAGCAGCCAAGGGCCCCAGGGAAATAGCAATCAGCCCCAGCATTTT.

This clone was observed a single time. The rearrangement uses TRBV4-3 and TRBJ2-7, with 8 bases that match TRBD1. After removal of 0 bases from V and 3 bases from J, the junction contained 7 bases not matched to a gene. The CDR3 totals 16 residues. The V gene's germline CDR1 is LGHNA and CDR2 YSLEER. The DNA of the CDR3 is TGCGCCAGCAGCCAAGACCTCGGGACAGGTGACTACGAGCAGTACTTC. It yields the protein CASSQDLGTGDYEQYF.

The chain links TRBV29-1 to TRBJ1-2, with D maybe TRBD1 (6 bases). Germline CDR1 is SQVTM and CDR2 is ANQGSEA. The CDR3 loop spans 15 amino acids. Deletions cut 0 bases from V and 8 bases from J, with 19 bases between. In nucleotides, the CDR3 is TGCAGCGTTGAAGATCAAACAGGGCCTCGGATAGGCTACACCTTC. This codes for CSVEDQTGPRIGYTF.

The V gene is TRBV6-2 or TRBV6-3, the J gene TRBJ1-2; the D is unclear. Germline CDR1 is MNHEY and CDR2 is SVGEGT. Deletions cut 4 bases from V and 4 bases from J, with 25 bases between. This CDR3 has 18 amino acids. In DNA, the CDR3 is TGTGCCAGCAGTTTAAAACTCCGAGCCTCCCTTTTAGTCTATGGCTACACCTTC. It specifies CASSLKLRASLLVYGYTF.

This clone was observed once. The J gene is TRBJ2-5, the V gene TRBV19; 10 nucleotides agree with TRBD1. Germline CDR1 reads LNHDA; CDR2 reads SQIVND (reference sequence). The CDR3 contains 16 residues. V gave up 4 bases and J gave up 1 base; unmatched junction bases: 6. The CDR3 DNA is TGTGCCAGTAGTACTCGGGACAGGGGACGCCAAGAGACCCAGTACTTC. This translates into CASSTRDRGRQETQYF. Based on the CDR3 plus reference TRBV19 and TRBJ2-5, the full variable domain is DGGITQSPKYLFRKEGQNVTLSCEQNLNHDAMYWYRQDPGQGLRLIYYSQIVNDFQKGDIAEGYSVSREKKESFPLTVTSAQKNPTAFYLCASSTRDRGRQETQYFGPGTRLLVL.

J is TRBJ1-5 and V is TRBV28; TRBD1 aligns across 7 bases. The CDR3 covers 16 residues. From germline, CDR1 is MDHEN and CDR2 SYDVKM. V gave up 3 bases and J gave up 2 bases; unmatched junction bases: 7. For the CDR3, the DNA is TGTGCCAGCAGTTTCGACAGGGAGTTGGGCAATCAGCCCCAGCATTTT. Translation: CASSFDRELGNQPQHF.